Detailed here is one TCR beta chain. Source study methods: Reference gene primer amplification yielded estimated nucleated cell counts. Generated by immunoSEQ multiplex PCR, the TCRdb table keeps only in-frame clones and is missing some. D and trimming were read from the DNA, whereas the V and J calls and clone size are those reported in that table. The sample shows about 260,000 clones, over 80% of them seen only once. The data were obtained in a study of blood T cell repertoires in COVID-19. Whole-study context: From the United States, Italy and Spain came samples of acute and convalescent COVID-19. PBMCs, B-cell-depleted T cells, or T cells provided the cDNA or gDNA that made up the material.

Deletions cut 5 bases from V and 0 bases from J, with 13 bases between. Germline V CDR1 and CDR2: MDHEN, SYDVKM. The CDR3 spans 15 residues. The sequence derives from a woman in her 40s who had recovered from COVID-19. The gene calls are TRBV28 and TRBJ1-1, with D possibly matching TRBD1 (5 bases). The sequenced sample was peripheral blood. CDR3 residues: CASSPSWGVNTEAFF. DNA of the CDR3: TGTGCCAGCAGTCCGAGCTGGGGGGTGAACACTGAAGCTTTCTTT.